This entry features one TCR beta chain sequence. Its target is not known. Treatment reported: approximately nine-day PBMC culture with coronavirus spike peptide pools or control peptides (ViraFEST assay). Positive PCR results dated from March to December 2020, before the US Alpha, Beta and Delta variants. The sample belongs to a study of vaccination and CD4 T cells after COVID-19. General study results and limits: Convalescent patients had a median about 86% of reactive clones appearing only post-vaccination. A nonsignificant median increase from about 22 to 38 SARS-CoV-2-reactive clonotypes was observed. Spike mono-reactivity was shown by 304 of 307 vaccine-specific clones in convalescent patients.

CDR1 KGHSH and CDR2 LQKENI come from the germline V gene. Trimming took off 2 bases at V and 2 bases at J, with 16 bases between the two ends. The length of the CDR3 is 18 residues. Once obtained from cultured CD4+ T cells, the DNA was sequenced using the Oncomine TCR Beta short-read assay. In TCRdb, the PCR reads were re-called with MiXCR into one record per CDR3 protein. The sample holds more than 9,500 distinct CDR3 sequences, roughly 65% seen once. The rearrangement links TRBV18 to TRBJ2-6; tentatively, D is TRBD1 (6 bases). This clonotype was sampled from a human donor who had recovered from COVID-19. What was sequenced was CD4+ T cells from blood, cultured in vitro. CDR3 loop: CASSPVYGGTPGANVLTF. In DNA, the CDR3 is TGTGCCAGCTCACCAGTATATGGGGGCACCCCTGGGGCCAACGTCCTGACTTTC. The variable domain in full, completed from reference TRBV18 and TRBJ2-6, reads NAGVMQNPRHLVRRRGQEARLRCSPMKGHSHVYWYRQLPEEGLKFMVYLQKENIIDESGMPKERFSAEFPKEGPSILRIQQVVRGDSAAYFCASSPVYGGTPGANVLTFGAGSRLTVL.